The rows below give T cell receptor beta chains drawn from one sample of a study of T-cell memory formation after mild COVID-19. TCRdb processed the 5' RACE reads anew with MiXCR; each CDR3 protein has one entry. The data show 300,000 to 400,000 distinct CDR3 sequences, with more than 15% seen just once and approximately 20% held by the top ten. Input material: PBMCs or a T cell subset sorted from them (not recorded which). The receptors were gathered from a man between 18 and 35 years old who had mild COVID-19 (a few samples of this study predate the infection). Cell type and time point are not known. CDR3s include the opening cysteine and the closing phenylalanine or tryptophan. The order of the fields is V gene, clone size, J gene, D gene, CDR3 DNA, CDR3 protein. D genes are given only for firm matches. Size is stated for part of the rows, as once, few or many counts, or as a class when the clone is expanded.

TRBV28	-	TRBJ2-5	-	TGTGCCAGCAGTTTATCACCAGCCCAAGAGACCCAGTACTTC	CASSLSPAQETQYF
TRBV4-3	-	TRBJ2-6	-	TGCGCCAGCAGCCAGCCGGGGGGGGCCAACGTCCTGACTTTC	CASSQPGGANVLTF
TRBV7-8	few	TRBJ2-7	-	TGTGCCAGCAGCTTCCTTGTCGGGCGCGAGCAGTACTTC	CASSFLVGREQYF
TRBV12-3/TRBV12-4	-	TRBJ1-1	-	TGTGCCAGCAGTTTAGCGAGGCCCTTGAACACTGAAGCTTTCTTT	CASSLARPLNTEAFF
TRBV30	many	TRBJ2-2	TRBD1	TGTGCCTGGAGTACCTTACAGGGGGGAGGACCCGGGGAGCTGTTTTTT	CAWSTLQGGGPGELFF
TRBV29-1	many	TRBJ2-3	TRBD2	TGCAGCGTTGATATCGGGGGGTTAACGGATACGCAGTATTTT	CSVDIGGLTDTQYF
TRBV28	-	TRBJ1-4	-	TGTGCCAGCAGTCCCCGGGAGGCCCAACGATTTGCAACTAATGAAAAACTGTTTTTT	CASSPREAQRFATNEKLFF
TRBV3-1	-	TRBJ2-1	TRBD2	TGTGCCAGCAGCCCCCCCGGCGGGGGGGCCTTGAGTGAGCAGTTCTTC	CASSPPGGGALSEQFF
TRBV27	few	TRBJ2-3	-	TGTGCCAGCAGTTTTGGTTATAGCACAGATACGCAGTATTTT	CASSFGYSTDTQYF
TRBV19	few	TRBJ2-1	TRBD1	TGTGCCAGTAGTATCCGGGACAGGGGACATTCGGTGTACAATGAGCAGTTCTTC	CASSIRDRGHSVYNEQFF
TRBV7-7	few	TRBJ2-5	TRBD1	TGTGCCAGCAGCCGGGGGACAGGGGCGGGAGAGACCCAGTACTTC	CASSRGTGAGETQYF
TRBV5-6	many	TRBJ2-5	-	TGTGCCAGCACTCCTCCCGTGGGGGGGCGGGAGACCCAGTACTTC	CASTPPVGGRETQYF
TRBV29-1	few	TRBJ2-3	TRBD1	TGCAGCGTTGTTTCGAAGGTAACAGGGGTTGGAGGAGATACGCAGTATTTT	CSVVSKVTGVGGDTQYF
TRBV20-1	-	TRBJ2-6	-	TGCAGTGCTAGCGGTCCAGTCTCTGGGGCCAACGTCCTGACTTTC	CSASGPVSGANVLTF
TRBV7-8	few	TRBJ1-2	-	TGTGCCAGCAGCCTAGCATACCGGGGCCTTGGGCCCTATGGCTACACCTTC	CASSLAYRGLGPYGYTF
TRBV12-3/TRBV12-4	-	TRBJ2-7	-	TGTGCCAGCACTGCAGGGAGGGAGCAGTACTTC	CASTAGREQYF
TRBV7-9	-	TRBJ2-2	TRBD2	TGTGCCAGCAGCCCTAGCGGTGGGACGGCGAACACCGGGGAGCTGTTTTTT	CASSPSGGTANTGELFF
TRBV4-1	few	TRBJ2-3	-	TGCGCCAGCAGAGGGAGGTCCCTGTATTTT	CASRGRSLYF
TRBV4-2	few	TRBJ1-3	-	TGTGCCAGCAGCCAAGATTACGGGGCGGTCGTTGGAAACACCATATATTTT	CASSQDYGAVVGNTIYF
TRBV10-3	few	TRBJ1-2	TRBD1	TGTGCCATCAGTGAGTCGACAGGGGCGTTTGGGTTTAACTATGGCTACACCTTC	CAISESTGAFGFNYGYTF